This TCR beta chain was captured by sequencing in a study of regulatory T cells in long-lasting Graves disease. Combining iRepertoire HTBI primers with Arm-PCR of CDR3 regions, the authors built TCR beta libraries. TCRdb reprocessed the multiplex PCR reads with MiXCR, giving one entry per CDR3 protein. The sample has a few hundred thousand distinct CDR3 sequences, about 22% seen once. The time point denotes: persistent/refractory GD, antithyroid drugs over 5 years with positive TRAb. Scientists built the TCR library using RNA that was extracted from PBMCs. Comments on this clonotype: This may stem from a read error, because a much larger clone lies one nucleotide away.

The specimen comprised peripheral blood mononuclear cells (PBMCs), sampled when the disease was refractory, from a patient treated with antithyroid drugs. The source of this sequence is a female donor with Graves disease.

Here the CDR3 DNA reads TGTGCCAGCAGTGAAGTGATTAGCGGAGGCTACGAGCAGTGCTTC. Encoded protein: CASSEVISGGYEQCF. This chain uses TRBV6-2 or TRBV6-3 with TRBJ2-7; D possibly corresponds to TRBD2 (6 bases). There are 15 residues in the CDR3. Germline V CDR1 and CDR2: MNHEY, SVGEGT.